These T cell receptor beta chains were read from a single sample in a study of CD8 T cells in ankylosing spondylitis. TCRdb called the 5' RACE reads again in MiXCR, with one record for every CDR3 protein. The sample has approximately 200,000 distinct CDR3 sequences, about 13% seen once. Input material: blood, either unsorted or a sorted T cell fraction (not recorded which). These receptors all come from a male donor with ankylosing spondylitis or in good health (not recorded which). Both conserved end residues are part of each CDR3. The order of the fields is CDR3 DNA, CDR3 protein, D gene, J gene, V gene, clone size. The D gene is left open where the match is weak. Clone size is not always given. Where it is, it says once, few, many or a class for expanded clones.

CDR3nt: TGCAGTGCTAGCCCCGAAGGTACCGACAATGAGCAGTTCTTC
CDR3aa: CSASPEGTDNEQFF
d_gene: NA
j_gene: TRBJ2-1
v_gene: TRBV20-1
abundance: NA

CDR3nt: TGCGCCAGCAGCCGGGACAGGGGTTTGAGCAATGAGCAGTTCTTC
CDR3aa: CASSRDRGLSNEQFF
d_gene: TRBD1
j_gene: TRBJ2-1
v_gene: TRBV4-1
abundance: NA

CDR3nt: TGCAGTGCTAGAACGGGCCCCAGCGGGGCATCCTACGAGCAGTACTTC
CDR3aa: CSARTGPSGASYEQYF
d_gene: TRBD2
j_gene: TRBJ2-7
v_gene: TRBV20-1
abundance: few

CDR3nt: TGCGCCAGCAGCCCTGTCGGGTCCCATTATGGCTACACCTTC
CDR3aa: CASSPVGSHYGYTF
d_gene: NA
j_gene: TRBJ1-2
v_gene: TRBV4-1
abundance: NA

CDR3nt: TGCAGTGCTAGGATGGACAGGGATATGCGGTTGGAGCAGTACTTC
CDR3aa: CSARMDRDMRLEQYF
d_gene: TRBD1
j_gene: TRBJ2-7
v_gene: TRBV20-1
abundance: many

CDR3nt: TGTGCCAGCAGTTCACATCGGACAGAGTACTCCTACGAGCAGTACTTC
CDR3aa: CASSSHRTEYSYEQYF
d_gene: NA
j_gene: TRBJ2-7
v_gene: TRBV27
abundance: few

CDR3nt: TGTGCCAGCAGTTTAGCGGGGGGGGCTGGCTACACCTTC
CDR3aa: CASSLAGGAGYTF
d_gene: NA
j_gene: TRBJ1-2
v_gene: TRBV12-3/TRBV12-4
abundance: many

CDR3nt: TGCGCCAGCAGCTTGGAGCTTCCCACAGATACGCAGTATTTT
CDR3aa: CASSLELPTDTQYF
d_gene: NA
j_gene: TRBJ2-3
v_gene: TRBV5-1
abundance: few

CDR3nt: TGTGCCATCGGGGACAGGGGGGCGATGGCTGAAGCTTTCTTT
CDR3aa: CAIGDRGAMAEAFF
d_gene: TRBD1
j_gene: TRBJ1-1
v_gene: TRBV10-3
abundance: NA

CDR3nt: TGCGCCAGCAGCTCCTGGGGGTGGACAGGAGGCAACACTGAAGCTTTCTTT
CDR3aa: CASSSWGWTGGNTEAFF
d_gene: TRBD1
j_gene: TRBJ1-1
v_gene: TRBV5-1
abundance: few

CDR3nt: TGCAGCGTCGGGGTAAACGAGCAGTACTTC
CDR3aa: CSVGVNEQYF
d_gene: NA
j_gene: TRBJ2-7
v_gene: TRBV29-1
abundance: few

CDR3nt: TGTGCCAGCAGTGAAGAAGGGCAGGGGGATATATACAATGAGCAGTTCTTC
CDR3aa: CASSEEGQGDIYNEQFF
d_gene: TRBD1
j_gene: TRBJ2-1
v_gene: TRBV6-1
abundance: few

CDR3nt: TGTGCCAGCAGCCAAGATCATAGCGGGAGCCCATGGGAGCAGTACTTC
CDR3aa: CASSQDHSGSPWEQYF
d_gene: TRBD2
j_gene: TRBJ2-7
v_gene: TRBV3-1
abundance: NA

CDR3nt: TGTGCCAGCAGTGTAGAGTTAGTGGGGACTGAAGCTTTCTTT
CDR3aa: CASSVELVGTEAFF
d_gene: NA
j_gene: TRBJ1-1
v_gene: TRBV2
abundance: few

CDR3nt: TGCGCCAGCAGCCCCGAGAGTCCCGAGCAGTACTTC
CDR3aa: CASSPESPEQYF
d_gene: NA
j_gene: TRBJ2-7
v_gene: TRBV5-1
abundance: many

CDR3nt: TGTGCCAGCAGCAAGGGGGGCACTGAAGCTTTCTTT
CDR3aa: CASSKGGTEAFF
d_gene: NA
j_gene: TRBJ1-1
v_gene: TRBV27
abundance: many

CDR3nt: TGCGCCAGCAGCTATGGGGGAGCGGGCTCCTACAATGAGCAGTTCTTC
CDR3aa: CASSYGGAGSYNEQFF
d_gene: NA
j_gene: TRBJ2-1
v_gene: TRBV4-1
abundance: few

CDR3nt: TGTGCCAGCAGTTTAAGAACGGGATGGGAGCAGTACTTC
CDR3aa: CASSLRTGWEQYF
d_gene: NA
j_gene: TRBJ2-7
v_gene: TRBV27
abundance: NA

CDR3nt: TGCAGTGCCCTTCGAAGCGTCAGTTGGGAGACCCAGTACTTC
CDR3aa: CSALRSVSWETQYF
d_gene: NA
j_gene: TRBJ2-5
v_gene: TRBV20-1
abundance: few

CDR3nt: TGTGCCAGCAGTTTCCCTTATGGCTACACCTTC
CDR3aa: CASSFPYGYTF
d_gene: NA
j_gene: TRBJ1-2
v_gene: TRBV27
abundance: few

CDR3nt: TGTGCCAGCAGTTTATCCCCAGGGGGCCCCTTCTATGGCTACACCTTC
CDR3aa: CASSLSPGGPFYGYTF
d_gene: TRBD1
j_gene: TRBJ1-2
v_gene: TRBV27
abundance: few

CDR3nt: TGTGCCACCAGCAGCGCCCGGGGACAGGGGGCAGAGACCCAGTACTTC
CDR3aa: CATSSARGQGAETQYF
d_gene: TRBD1
j_gene: TRBJ2-5
v_gene: TRBV15
abundance: NA